This entry concerns a single T cell receptor (beta chain). As yet, its antigen is unknown. 13 Jbeta primers and 60 Vbeta primers were used for the PCR. In the authors' workflow: An analysis that came later counted tens of millions of unique TCR beta chains, approximately 10 million shared. Clones were read by immunoSEQ multiplex PCR, and TCRdb kept only the in-frame ones, dropping some. D and trimming come from the DNA, and the V and J calls and clone size come from that table. The table lists 83,000 or so clones, 75% to 85% of them singletons, with about 1.9% in the top ten. These data originate in a study of cytomegalovirus exposure and HLA in healthy donors. These donors, healthy bone marrow donors, were studied. V was pared by 5 bases and J by 6 bases, with 4 bases of the junction left unmatched. The germline V gene encodes CDR1 MDHEN and CDR2 SYDVKM. This CDR3 comprises 14 residues. Study-level points and caveats: Reported findings show TCR beta sequences accurately forecast HLA-A and HLA-B alleles in most subjects. The number of N-insertions in an Asian-associated ancestry cluster was reportedly below the approximately 690-donor mean in a later analysis.

V is TRBV28 and J is TRBJ1-4, with TRBD1 matching 9 bases. The material sequenced was PBMCs. The sequence derives from a woman under 40 in good health and CMV-seronegative. In DNA form, the CDR3 reads TGTGCCAGCAGTGAACAGGGGGCAGATGAAAAACTGTTTTTT. This sequence encodes CASSEQGADEKLFF.